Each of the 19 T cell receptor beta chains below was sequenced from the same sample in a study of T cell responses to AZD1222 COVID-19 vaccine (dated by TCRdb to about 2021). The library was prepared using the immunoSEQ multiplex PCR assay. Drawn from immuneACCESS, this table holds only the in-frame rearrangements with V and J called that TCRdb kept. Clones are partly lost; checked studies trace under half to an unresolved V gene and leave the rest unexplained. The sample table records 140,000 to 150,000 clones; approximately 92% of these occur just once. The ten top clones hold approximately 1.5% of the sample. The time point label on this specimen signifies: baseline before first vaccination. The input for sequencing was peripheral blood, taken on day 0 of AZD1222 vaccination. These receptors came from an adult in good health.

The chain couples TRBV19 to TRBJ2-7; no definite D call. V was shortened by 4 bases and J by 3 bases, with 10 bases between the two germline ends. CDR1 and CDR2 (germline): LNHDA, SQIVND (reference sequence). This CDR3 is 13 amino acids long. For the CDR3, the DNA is TGTGCCAGTAGTACCCTGGACCGCTACGAGCAGTACTTC. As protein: CASSTLDRYEQYF.

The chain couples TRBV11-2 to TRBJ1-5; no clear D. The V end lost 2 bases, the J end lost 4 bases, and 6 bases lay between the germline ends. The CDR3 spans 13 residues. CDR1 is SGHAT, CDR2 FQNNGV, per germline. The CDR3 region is CASSLSTNQPQHF. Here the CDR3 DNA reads TGTGCCAGCAGCTTAAGCACAAATCAGCCCCAGCATTTT.

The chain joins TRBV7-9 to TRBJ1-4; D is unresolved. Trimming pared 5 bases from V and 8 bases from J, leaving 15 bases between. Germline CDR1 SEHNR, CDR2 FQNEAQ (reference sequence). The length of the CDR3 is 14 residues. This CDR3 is CASSPVGVGEKLFF. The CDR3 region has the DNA TGTGCCAGCAGCCCGGTCGGGGTGGGGGAAAAACTGTTTTTT.

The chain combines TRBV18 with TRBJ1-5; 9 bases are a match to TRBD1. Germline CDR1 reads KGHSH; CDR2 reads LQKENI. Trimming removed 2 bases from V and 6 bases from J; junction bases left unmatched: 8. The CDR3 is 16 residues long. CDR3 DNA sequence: TGTGCCAGCTCACCAACGGGACAGGGTGATTTTCAGCCCCAGCATTTT. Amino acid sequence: CASSPTGQGDFQPQHF.

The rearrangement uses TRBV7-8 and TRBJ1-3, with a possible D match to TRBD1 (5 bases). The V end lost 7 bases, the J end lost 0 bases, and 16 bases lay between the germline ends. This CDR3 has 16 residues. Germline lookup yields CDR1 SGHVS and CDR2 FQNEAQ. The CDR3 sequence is CASNILGRGSGNTIYF. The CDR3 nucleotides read TGTGCCAGCAACATTTTAGGAAGGGGCTCTGGAAACACCATATATTTT.

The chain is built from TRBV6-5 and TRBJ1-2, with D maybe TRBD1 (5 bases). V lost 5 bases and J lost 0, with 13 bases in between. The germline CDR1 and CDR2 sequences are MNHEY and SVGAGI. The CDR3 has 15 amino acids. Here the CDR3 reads CASSPIRAPNYGYTF. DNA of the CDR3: TGTGCCAGCAGTCCGATCAGGGCCCCTAACTATGGCTACACCTTC.

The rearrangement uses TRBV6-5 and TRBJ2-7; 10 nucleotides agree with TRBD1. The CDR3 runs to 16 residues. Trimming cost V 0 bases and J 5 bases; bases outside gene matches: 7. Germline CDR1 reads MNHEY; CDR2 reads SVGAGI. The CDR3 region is CASSYSSGQGTHEQYF. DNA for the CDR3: TGTGCCAGCAGTTACTCCTCGGGACAGGGGACCCACGAGCAGTACTTC.

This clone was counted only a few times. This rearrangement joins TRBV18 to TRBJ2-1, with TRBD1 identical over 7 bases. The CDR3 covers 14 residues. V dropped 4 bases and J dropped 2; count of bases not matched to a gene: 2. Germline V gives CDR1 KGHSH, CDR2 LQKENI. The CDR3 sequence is CASSRQGTYNEQFF. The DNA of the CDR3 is TGTGCCAGCTCACGACAGGGAACCTACAATGAGCAGTTCTTC. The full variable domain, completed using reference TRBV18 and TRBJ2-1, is NAGVMQNPRHLVRRRGQEARLRCSPMKGHSHVYWYRQLPEEGLKFMVYLQKENIIDESGMPKERFSAEFPKEGPSILRIQQVVRGDSAAYFCASSRQGTYNEQFFGPGTRLTVL.

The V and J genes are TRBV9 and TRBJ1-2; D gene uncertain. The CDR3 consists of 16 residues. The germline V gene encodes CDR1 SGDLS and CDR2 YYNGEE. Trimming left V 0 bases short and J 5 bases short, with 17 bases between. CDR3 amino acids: CASSVGAAGRMYGYTF. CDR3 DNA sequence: TGTGCCAGCAGCGTAGGGGCGGCGGGTCGGATGTATGGCTACACCTTC.

The CDR3 nucleotides read TGTGCCAGCAGTTCAAACCAGGGGGCTGAAGCTTTCTTT. Its protein product is CASSSNQGAEAFF. The chain is built from TRBV2 and TRBJ1-1; 7 bases line up with TRBD1. The germline V gene has CDR1 SNHLY and CDR2 FYNNEI. Losses at the gene ends were 5 bases for V and 6 bases for J; bases not matched to a gene: 6. The CDR3 covers 13 residues.

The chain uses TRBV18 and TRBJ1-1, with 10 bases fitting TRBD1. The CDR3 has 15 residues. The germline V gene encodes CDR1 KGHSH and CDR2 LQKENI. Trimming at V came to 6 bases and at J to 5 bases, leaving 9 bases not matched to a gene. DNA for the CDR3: TGTGCCAGCTCCGATGGACAGGGGGGCGAAACTGAAGCTTTCTTT. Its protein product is CASSDGQGGETEAFF.

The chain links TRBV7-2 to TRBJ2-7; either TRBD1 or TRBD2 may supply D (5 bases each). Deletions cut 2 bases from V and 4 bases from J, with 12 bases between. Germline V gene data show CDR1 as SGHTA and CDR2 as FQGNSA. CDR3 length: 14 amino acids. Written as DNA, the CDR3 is TGTGCCAGCAGCTTACCGGGGCGAGGTTACGAGCAGTACTTC. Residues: CASSLPGRGYEQYF.

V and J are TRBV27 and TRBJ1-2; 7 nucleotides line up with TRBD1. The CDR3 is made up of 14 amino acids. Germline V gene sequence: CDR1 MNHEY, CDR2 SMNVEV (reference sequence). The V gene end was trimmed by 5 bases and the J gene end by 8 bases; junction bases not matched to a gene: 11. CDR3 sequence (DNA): TGTGCCAGCAGTCAGACAGGGCCCTATAGGGGCTACACCTTC. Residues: CASSQTGPYRGYTF.

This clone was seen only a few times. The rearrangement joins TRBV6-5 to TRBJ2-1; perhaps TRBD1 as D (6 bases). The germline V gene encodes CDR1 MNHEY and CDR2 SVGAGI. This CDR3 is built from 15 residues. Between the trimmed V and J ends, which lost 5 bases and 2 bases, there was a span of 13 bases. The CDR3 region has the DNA TGTGCCAGCAGTCCGGAAGGACAGCCCTACAATGAGCAGTTCTTC. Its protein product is CASSPEGQPYNEQFF.

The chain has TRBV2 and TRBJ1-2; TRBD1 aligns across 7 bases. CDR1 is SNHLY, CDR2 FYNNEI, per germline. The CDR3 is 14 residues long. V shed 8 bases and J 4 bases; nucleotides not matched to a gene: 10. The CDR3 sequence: CASPTRDSLYGYTF. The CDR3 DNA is TGTGCCAGCCCAACCCGGGACAGCCTCTATGGCTACACCTTC.

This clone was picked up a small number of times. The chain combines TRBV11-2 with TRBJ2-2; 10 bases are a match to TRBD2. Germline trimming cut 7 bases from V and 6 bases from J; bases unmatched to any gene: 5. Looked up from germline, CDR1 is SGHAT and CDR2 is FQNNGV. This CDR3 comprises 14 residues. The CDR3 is CASTASGSSGELFF. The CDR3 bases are TGTGCCAGCACCGCTAGCGGGAGCTCCGGGGAGCTGTTTTTT. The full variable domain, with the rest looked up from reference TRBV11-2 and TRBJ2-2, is EAGVAQSPRYKIIEKRQSVAFWCNPISGHATLYWYQQILGQGPKLLIQFQNNGVVDDSQLPKDRFSAERLKGVDSTLKIQPAKLEDSAVYLCASTASGSSGELFFGEGSRLTVL.

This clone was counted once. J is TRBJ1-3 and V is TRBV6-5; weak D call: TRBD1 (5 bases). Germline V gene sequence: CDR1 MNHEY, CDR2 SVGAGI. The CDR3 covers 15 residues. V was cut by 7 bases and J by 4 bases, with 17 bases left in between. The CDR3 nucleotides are TGTGCCAGCACCCCGGACGGGACTGGAGGAAACACCATATATTTT. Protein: CASTPDGTGGNTIYF.

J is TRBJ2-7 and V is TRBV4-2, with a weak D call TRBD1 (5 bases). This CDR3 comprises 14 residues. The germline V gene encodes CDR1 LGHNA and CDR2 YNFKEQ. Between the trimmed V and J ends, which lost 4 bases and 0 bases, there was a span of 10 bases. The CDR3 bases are TGTGCCAGCAGCCCCTGGGGCTACTCCTACGAGCAGTACTTC. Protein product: CASSPWGYSYEQYF.

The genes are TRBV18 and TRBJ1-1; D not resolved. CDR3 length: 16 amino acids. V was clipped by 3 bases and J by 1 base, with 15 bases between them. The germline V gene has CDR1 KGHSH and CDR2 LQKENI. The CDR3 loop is CASSPPNGISNTEAFF. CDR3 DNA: TGTGCCAGCTCACCCCCGAATGGGATATCGAACACTGAAGCTTTCTTT. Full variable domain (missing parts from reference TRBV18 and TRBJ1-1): NAGVMQNPRHLVRRRGQEARLRCSPMKGHSHVYWYRQLPEEGLKFMVYLQKENIIDESGMPKERFSAEFPKEGPSILRIQQVVRGDSAAYFCASSPPNGISNTEAFFGQGTRLTVV.